This TCR beta chain was retrieved from a study of Ad26.COV2.S vaccination and SARS-CoV-2 variants. Overall study context: Once, or twice with 56 days between doses, Ad26.COV2.S was given intramuscularly. Study-wide findings and caveats: Vaccine and placebo groups showed comparable non-spike TCR breadth.

A remark on this clone: What it binds is not known.

The assay was immunoSEQ multiplex PCR, and TCRdb's table has in-frame clones only and misses some. Of about 420,000 clones in the sample, approximately 88% are singletons; the top ten hold 3.6%. Treatment of the sample: 15 to 20 received Ad26.COV2.S at low or high dose, single or two shots; about 5 received placebo; per-sample allocation not given. Day 63 following the first vaccine or placebo injection was when the samples were taken. Boston provided a donor who was an adult aged 18-55 years. As its vector, the vaccine had Ad26, which expressed Wuhan-strain SARS-CoV-2 spike. Germline V CDR1 and CDR2: MDHEN, SYDVKM. The ends were cut back, 3 bases at V and 3 bases at J, with 14 bases in the middle. There are 15 residues in the CDR3.

Here the sequenced sample was peripheral blood, taken in a trial of Ad26.COV2.S vaccine versus placebo. This TCR was recovered from a person between 18 and 65 years old who received the Ad26.COV2.S COVID-19 vaccine or a placebo. This chain links TRBV28 with TRBJ2-5; D is perhaps TRBD1 (5 bases). The CDR3 DNA reads TGTGCCAGCAGTTTGATGACAGTTCGCGAAGAGACCCAGTACTTC. Residues: CASSLMTVREETQYF.